The T cell receptor (beta chain) under discussion was sequenced for a study of CD4 and CD8 cells across lung adenocarcinoma regions. TCRdb called the PCR reads again in MiXCR, with one record for every CDR3 protein. The sample lists about 20,000 distinct CDR3 sequences, around 59% occurring once. Per germline, CDR1 MNHNS and CDR2 SASEGT. The CDR3 runs 14 residues. The receptor was derived from a female donor with lung adenocarcinoma. The CD4 and CD8 labels of this study may be unreliable. This rearrangement joins TRBV6-1 to TRBJ2-4; D possibly uses TRBD1 or TRBD2 (5 bases each). The tail of the sequence fits TRBJ2-7 better, so the J call may be wrong. The sample taken for sequencing was CD8+ T cells from the center of a lung tumor. The CDR3 region has the DNA TGTGCCAGCAGTGTGGTGGGGGTCTCCTACGAGCAGTACTTC. Translated: CASSVVGVSYEQYF.